This T cell receptor beta chain was sequenced during a study of shared clonotypes between healthy human individuals. This CDR3 spans 16 amino acids. Study conclusions and caveats: Generally, naive subsets came out with larger estimated richness than memory subsets.

This table comes from immunoSEQ multiplex PCR, and its TCRdb copy is limited to in-frame clones, with some not included. The sample has 2 million to 2.5 million clones, approximately 94% seen once. On this clone: Its target is not known.

The chain uses TRBV21-1 and TRBJ2-7; the listed D gene, TRBD2, was not tested against the DNA. TRBV21-1 is a documented pseudogene. The receptor was isolated from a young man in good health. Input material: naive CD4+ T cells sorted from blood. Subset specified: CD45RA+ positively selected. This CDR3 reads CASSRSGTSRTYEQYF. The CDR3, as DNA: TGTGCCAGCAGCAGATCCGGGACTAGCCGAACCTACGAGCAGTACTTC.